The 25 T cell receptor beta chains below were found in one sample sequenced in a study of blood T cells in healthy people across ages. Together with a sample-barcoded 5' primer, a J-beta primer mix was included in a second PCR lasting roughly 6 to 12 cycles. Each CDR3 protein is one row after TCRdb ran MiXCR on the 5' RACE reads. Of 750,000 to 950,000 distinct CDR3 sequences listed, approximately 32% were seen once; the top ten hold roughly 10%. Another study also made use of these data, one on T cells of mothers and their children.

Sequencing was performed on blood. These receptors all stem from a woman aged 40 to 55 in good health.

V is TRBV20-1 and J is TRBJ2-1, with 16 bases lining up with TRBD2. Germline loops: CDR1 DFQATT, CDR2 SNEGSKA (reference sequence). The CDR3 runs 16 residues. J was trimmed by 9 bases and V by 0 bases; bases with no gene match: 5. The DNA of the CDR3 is TGCAGTGCTAGAGATACTGGGACTAGCGGGGGGGTTGAGCAGTTCTTC. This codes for CSARDTGTSGGVEQFF.

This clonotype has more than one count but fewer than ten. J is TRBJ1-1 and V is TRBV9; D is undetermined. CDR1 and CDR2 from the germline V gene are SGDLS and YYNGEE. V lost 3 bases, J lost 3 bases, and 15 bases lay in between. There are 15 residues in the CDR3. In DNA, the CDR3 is TGTGCCAGCAGCGCCCCCCCCGACGGAGACACTGAAGCTTTCTTT. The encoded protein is CASSAPPDGDTEAFF.

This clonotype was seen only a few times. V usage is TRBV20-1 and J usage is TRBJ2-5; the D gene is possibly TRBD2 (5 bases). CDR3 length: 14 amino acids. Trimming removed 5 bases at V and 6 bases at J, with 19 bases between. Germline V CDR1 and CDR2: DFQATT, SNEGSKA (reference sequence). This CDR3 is CSAAKDNWEKTQYF. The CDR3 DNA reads TGCAGTGCTGCCAAGGATAACTGGGAGAAGACCCAGTACTTC.

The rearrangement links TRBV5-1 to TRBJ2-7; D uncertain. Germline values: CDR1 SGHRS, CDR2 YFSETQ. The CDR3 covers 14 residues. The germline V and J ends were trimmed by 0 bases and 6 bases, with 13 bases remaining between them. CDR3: CASSLELGFGEQYF. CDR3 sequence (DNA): TGCGCCAGCAGCTTGGAGCTTGGATTCGGCGAGCAGTACTTC.

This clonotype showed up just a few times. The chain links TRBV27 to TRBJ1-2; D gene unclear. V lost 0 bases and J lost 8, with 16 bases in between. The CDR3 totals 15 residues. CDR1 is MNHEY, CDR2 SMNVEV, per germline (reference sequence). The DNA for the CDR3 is TGTGCCAGCAGTTTATCCTGGGCGAGTCGAAGCGGCTACACCTTC. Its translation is CASSLSWASRSGYTF.

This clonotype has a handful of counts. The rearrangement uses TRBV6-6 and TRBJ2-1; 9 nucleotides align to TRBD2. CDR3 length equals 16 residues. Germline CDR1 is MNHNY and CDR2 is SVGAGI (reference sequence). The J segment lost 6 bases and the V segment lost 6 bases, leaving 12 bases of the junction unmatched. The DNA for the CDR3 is TGTGCCAGCAGACTCCTGGGGAGCGGGGGGACCAATGAGCAGTTCTTC. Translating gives CASRLLGSGGTNEQFF.

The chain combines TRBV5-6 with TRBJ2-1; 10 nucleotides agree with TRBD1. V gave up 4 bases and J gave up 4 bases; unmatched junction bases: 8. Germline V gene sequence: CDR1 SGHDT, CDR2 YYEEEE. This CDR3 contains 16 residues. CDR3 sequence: CASSPATGGLYNEQFF. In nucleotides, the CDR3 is TGTGCCAGCAGCCCAGCGACAGGGGGCCTTTACAATGAGCAGTTCTTC.

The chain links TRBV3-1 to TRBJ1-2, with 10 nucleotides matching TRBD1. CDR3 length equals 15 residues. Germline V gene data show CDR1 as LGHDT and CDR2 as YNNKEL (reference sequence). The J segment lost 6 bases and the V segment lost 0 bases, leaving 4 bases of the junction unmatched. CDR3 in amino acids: CASSQDKGQGNGYTF. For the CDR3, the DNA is TGTGCCAGCAGCCAAGATAAGGGACAGGGGAATGGCTACACCTTC.

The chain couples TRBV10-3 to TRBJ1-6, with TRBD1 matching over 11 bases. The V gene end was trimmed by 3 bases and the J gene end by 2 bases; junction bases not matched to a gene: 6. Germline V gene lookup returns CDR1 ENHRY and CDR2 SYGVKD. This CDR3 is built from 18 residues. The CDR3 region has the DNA TGTGCCATCAGTGAATCGGGGGGACAGGGGGCCTATAATTCACCCCTCCACTTT. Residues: CAISESGGQGAYNSPLHF.

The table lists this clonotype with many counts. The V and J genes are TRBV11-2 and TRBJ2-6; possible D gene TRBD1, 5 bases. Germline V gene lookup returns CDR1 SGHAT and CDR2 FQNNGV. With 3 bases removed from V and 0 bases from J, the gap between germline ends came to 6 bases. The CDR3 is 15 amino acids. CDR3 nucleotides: TGTGCCAGCAGCTTGACAGACTCTGGGGCCAACGTCCTGACTTTC. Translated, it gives CASSLTDSGANVLTF.

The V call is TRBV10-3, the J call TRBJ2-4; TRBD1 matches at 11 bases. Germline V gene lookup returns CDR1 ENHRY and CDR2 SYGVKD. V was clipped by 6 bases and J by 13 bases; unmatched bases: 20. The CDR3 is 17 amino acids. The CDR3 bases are TGTGCCATCAGCGAGGCGGACAGGGGGCCCCCTGACAATGAGCAGTACTTC. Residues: CAISEADRGPPDNEQYF.

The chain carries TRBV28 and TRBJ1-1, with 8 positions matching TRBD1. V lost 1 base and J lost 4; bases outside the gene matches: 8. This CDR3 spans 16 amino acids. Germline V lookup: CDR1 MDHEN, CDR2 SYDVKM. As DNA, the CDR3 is TGTGCCAGCAGTTTATCGTTGGGGCAGGGGGCCACTGAAGCTTTCTTT. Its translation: CASSLSLGQGATEAFF.

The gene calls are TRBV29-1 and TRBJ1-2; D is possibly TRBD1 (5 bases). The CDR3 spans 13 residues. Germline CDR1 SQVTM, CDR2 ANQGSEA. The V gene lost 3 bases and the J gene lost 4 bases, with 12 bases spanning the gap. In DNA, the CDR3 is TGCAGCGTTGATTTGGACGGGGGCTATGGCTACACCTTC. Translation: CSVDLDGGYGYTF. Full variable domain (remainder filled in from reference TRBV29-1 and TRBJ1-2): SAVISQKPSRDICQRGTSLTIQCQVDSQVTMMFWYRQQPGQSLTLIATANQGSEATYESGFVIDKFPISRPNLTFSTLTVSNMSPEDSSIYLCSVDLDGGYGYTFGSGTRLTVV.

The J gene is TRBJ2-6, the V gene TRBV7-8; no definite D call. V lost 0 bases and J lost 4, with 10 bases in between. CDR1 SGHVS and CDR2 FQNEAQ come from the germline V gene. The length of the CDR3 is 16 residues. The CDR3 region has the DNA TGTGCCAGCAGCTTAGCGCTAGGGATGGGGGCCAACGTCCTGACTTTC. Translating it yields CASSLALGMGANVLTF.

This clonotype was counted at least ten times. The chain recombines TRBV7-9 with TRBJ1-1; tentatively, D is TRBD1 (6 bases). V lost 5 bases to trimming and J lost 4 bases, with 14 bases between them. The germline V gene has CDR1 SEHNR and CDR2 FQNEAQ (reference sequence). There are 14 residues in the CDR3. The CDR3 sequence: CASSLFGTSTEAFF. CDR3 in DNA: TGTGCCAGCAGCCTCTTTGGGACAAGCACTGAAGCTTTCTTT.

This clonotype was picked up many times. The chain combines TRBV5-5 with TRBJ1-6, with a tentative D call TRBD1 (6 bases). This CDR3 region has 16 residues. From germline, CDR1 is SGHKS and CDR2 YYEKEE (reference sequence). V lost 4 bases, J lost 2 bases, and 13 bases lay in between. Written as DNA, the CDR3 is TGTGCCAGCAGCCTTCCGACAGGAACCTATAATTCACCCCTCCACTTT. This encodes CASSLPTGTYNSPLHF.

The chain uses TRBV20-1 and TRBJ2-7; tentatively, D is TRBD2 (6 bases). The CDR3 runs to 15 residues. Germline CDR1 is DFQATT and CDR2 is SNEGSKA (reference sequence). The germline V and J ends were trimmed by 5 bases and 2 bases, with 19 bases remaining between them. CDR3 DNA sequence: TGCAGTGCTGGTGAGGCGGGGAACTTGCCCTACGAGCAGTACTTC. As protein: CSAGEAGNLPYEQYF.

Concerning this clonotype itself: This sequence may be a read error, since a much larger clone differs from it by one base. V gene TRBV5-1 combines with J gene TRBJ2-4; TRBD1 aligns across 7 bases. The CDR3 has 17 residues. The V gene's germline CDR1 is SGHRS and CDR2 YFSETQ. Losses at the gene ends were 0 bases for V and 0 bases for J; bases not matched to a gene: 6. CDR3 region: CASSLVYRGSAKNIQYF. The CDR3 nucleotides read TGCGCCAGCAGCTTGGTCTACAGGGGCTCAGCCAAAAACATTCAGTACTTC.

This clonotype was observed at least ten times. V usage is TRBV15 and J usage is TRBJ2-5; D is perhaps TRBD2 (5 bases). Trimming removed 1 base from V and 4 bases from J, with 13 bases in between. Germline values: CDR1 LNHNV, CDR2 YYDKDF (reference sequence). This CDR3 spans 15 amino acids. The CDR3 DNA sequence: TGTGCCACCAGCAGAGGCCCTAGCCTCGTAGAGACCCAGTACTTC. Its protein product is CATSRGPSLVETQYF. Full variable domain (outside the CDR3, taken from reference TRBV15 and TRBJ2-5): DAMVIQNPRYQVTQFGKPVTLSCSQTLNHNVMYWYQQKSSQAPKLLFHYYDKDFNNEADTPDNFQSRRPNTSFCFLDIRSPGLGDTAMYLCATSRGPSLVETQYFGPGTRLLVL.

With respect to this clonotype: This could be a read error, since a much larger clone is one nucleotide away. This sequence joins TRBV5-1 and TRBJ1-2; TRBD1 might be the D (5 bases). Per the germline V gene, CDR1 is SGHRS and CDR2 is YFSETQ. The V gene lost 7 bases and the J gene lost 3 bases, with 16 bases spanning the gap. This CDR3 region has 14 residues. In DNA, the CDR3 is TGCGCCAGCGGCACCGGGACGGGTGACTATGGCTACACCTTC. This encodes CASGTGTGDYGYTF.

The CDR3 region is CASSRMLAGGSYEQYF. The CDR3 DNA is TGCGCCAGCAGCCGAATGCTAGCGGGGGGCTCCTACGAGCAGTACTTC. The chain employs TRBV4-1 and TRBJ2-7, with TRBD2 matching 11 bases. The V gene end was trimmed by 4 bases and the J gene end by 0 bases; junction bases not matched to a gene: 5. Germline V lookup: CDR1 MGHRA, CDR2 YSYEKL. This CDR3 spans 16 amino acids.

CDR3: CASRPDSYNEQFF. The CDR3 DNA reads as TGTGCCAGCAGGCCTGACAGCTACAATGAGCAGTTCTTC. This chain joins TRBV27 and TRBJ2-1; possibly TRBD1 for D (5 bases). Germline-derived CDR1 and CDR2 are MNHEY and SMNVEV (reference sequence). Trimming removed 6 bases from V and 3 bases from J, with 9 bases in between. CDR3 length: 13 residues.

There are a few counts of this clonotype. CDR3 sequence: CASTQTGPNTEAFF. DNA for the CDR3: TGTGCCAGCACCCAGACAGGGCCCAACACTGAAGCTTTCTTT. V usage is TRBV27 and J usage is TRBJ1-1; 7 nucleotides match TRBD1. Germline lookup yields CDR1 MNHEY and CDR2 SMNVEV (reference sequence). V lost 7 bases and J lost 2; bases outside the gene matches: 7. The CDR3 has 14 residues.

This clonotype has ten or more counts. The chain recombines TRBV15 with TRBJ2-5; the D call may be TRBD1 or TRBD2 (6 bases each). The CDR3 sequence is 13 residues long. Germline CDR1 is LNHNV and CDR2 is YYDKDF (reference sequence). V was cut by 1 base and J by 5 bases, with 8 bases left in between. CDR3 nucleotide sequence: TGTGCCACCAGCAGAGGGGGGGCCGAGACCCAGTACTTC. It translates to CATSRGGAETQYF.

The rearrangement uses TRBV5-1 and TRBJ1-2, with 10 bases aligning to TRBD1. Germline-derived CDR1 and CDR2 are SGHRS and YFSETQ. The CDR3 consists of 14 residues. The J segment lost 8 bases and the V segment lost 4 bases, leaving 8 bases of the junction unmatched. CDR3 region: CASSTGTGAEGYTF. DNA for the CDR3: TGCGCCAGCAGCACTGGGACAGGGGCTGAAGGCTACACCTTC.